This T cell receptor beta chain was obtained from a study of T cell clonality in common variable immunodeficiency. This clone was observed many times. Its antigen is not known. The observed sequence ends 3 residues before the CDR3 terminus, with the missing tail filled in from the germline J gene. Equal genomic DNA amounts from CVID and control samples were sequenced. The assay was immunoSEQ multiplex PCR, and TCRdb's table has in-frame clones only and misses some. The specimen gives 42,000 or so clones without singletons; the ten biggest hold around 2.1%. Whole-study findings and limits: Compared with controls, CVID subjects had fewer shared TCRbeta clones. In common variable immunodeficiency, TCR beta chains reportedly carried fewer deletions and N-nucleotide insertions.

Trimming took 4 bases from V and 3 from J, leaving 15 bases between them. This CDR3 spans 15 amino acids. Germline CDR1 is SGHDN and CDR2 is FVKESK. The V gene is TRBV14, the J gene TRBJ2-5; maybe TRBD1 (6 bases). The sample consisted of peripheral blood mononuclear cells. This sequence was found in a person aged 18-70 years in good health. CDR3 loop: CASSPLGAVEETQYF. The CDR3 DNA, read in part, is TGTGCCAGCAGCCCACTGGGGGCAGTCGAAGAGACC.